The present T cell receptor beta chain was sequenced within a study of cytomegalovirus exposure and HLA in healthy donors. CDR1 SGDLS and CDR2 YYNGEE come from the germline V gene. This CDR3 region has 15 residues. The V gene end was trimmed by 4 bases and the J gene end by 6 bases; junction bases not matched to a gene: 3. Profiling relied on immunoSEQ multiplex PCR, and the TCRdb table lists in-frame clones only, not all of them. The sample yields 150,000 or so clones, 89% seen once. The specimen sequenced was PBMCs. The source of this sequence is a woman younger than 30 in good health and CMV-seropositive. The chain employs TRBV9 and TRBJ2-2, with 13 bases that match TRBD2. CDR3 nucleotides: TGTGCCAGCAGCCCCGGGACTAGCGGGGCCGGGGAGCTGTTTTTT. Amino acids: CASSPGTSGAGELFF.